This TCR beta chain appears in the sequencing data of a study of cytomegalovirus exposure and HLA in healthy donors. This CDR3 is built from 13 residues. V dropped 3 bases and J dropped 8 bases, with 13 bases sitting between them. Germline CDR1 is GTSNPN and CDR2 is SVGIG (reference sequence). PCR employed 60 Vbeta and 13 Jbeta primers. Profiled with immunoSEQ multiplex PCR; TCRdb holds only in-frame clones, not every one. There are approximately 170,000 clones in the sample, with 0.7% to 1% held by the top ten. This TCR was sampled from a young woman in good health and CMV-seropositive. The chain links TRBV30 to TRBJ1-4, with D perhaps matching TRBD1 (5 bases). Sample: PBMCs. DNA for the CDR3: TGTGCCTGGAGGGGGGGAGGGTTGGAAAAACTGTTTTTT. Translation gives CAWRGGGLEKLFF. Supplemented by reference TRBV30 and TRBJ1-4, the full variable domain reads SQTIHQWPATLVQPVGSPLSLECTVEGTSNPNLYWYRQAAGRGLQLLFYSVGIGQISSEVPQNLSASRPQDRQFILSSKKLLLSDSGFYLCAWRGGGLEKLFFGSGTQLSVL.